This T cell receptor beta chain was identified during a study of cytomegalovirus exposure and HLA in healthy donors. Notes on this clone: The antigen is undetermined.

Germline V lookup: CDR1 MDHEN, CDR2 SYDVKM. The CDR3 is 14 residues long. V lost 5 bases, J lost 2 bases, and 12 bases lay in between. Measured with immunoSEQ multiplex PCR; TCRdb has only the in-frame clones, and not every one. Here the sample spans fewer than 95,000 clones, about 93% being singletons. Study-level points and caveats: Reports indicated that the classifier achieved high specificity and sensitivity in diagnosing cytomegalovirus status. TCR sequences were mostly rare, though some public TCRs occurred in many donors. Researchers counted roughly 160 TCR beta chains as cytomegalovirus-associated. Subsequent analysis revealed that first-cohort TCR clusters tended to co-occur in the 130 or so validation repertoires.

The J gene is TRBJ1-2, the V gene TRBV28, with D unclear. The sequencing sample was made of PBMCs. The source is a woman aged 18 to 35 in good health and CMV-seronegative. Here the CDR3 reads CASSPIPPNYGYTF. The CDR3 nucleotides are TGTGCCAGCAGTCCTATACCACCCAACTATGGCTACACCTTC.